A single sample is the source of the 14 T cell receptor beta chains below, sequenced in a study of T cells in Graves' hyperthyroidism and ophthalmopathy. The source material, RNA transcripts, was used to amplify TCR beta CDR3 regions. First-round RT-PCR with HTBI primers amplified the TCR CDR3 region. TCRdb independently ran MiXCR on the multiplex PCR reads; one entry per CDR3 protein. This sample has a few hundred thousand distinct CDR3 sequences, with about 14% found just once. The sequencing sample was made of blood. All receptors come from a woman aged 30 to 39 with Graves' ophthalmopathy.

CDR3 protein: CASSIGVDTEAFF. In nucleotides, the CDR3 is TGTGCCAGTAGTATAGGCGTGGACACTGAAGCTTTCTTT. This chain links TRBV19 with TRBJ1-1; D remains unclear. V gave up 1 base and J gave up 3 bases, with 6 bases separating them. The CDR3 runs 13 residues. Germline CDR1 is LNHDA and CDR2 is SQIVND (reference sequence).

This clonotype was detected ten times or more. V and J are TRBV6-1 and TRBJ1-2; the D gene is possibly TRBD1 (5 bases). In germline, CDR1 is MNHNS, CDR2 SASEGT. V was shortened by 5 bases and J by 3 bases, with 19 bases between the two germline ends. The CDR3 is 16 residues long. The CDR3 bases are TGTGCCAGCAGTCGAACTTCTGGGGCGGTTGACTATGGCTACACCTTC. Protein sequence: CASSRTSGAVDYGYTF.

This clonotype has a count of ten or more. The chain links TRBV11-2 to TRBJ2-1, with D tentatively TRBD1 (6 bases). Germline V gives CDR1 SGHAT, CDR2 FQNNGV. V was trimmed by 3 bases and J by 0 bases, leaving 12 bases between them. This CDR3 region has 16 residues. In nucleotides, the CDR3 is TGTGCCAGCAGCTTTACAGGGAGAAGCTCCTACAATGAGCAGTTCTTC. It encodes CASSFTGRSSYNEQFF. The whole variable domain, remainder taken from reference TRBV11-2 and TRBJ2-1, is EAGVAQSPRYKIIEKRQSVAFWCNPISGHATLYWYQQILGQGPKLLIQFQNNGVVDDSQLPKDRFSAERLKGVDSTLKIQPAKLEDSAVYLCASSFTGRSSYNEQFFGPGTRLTVL.

This clonotype showed up many times. The chain combines TRBV5-1 with TRBJ1-5; D gene ambiguous. This CDR3 spans 14 amino acids. CDR1 and CDR2 from the germline V gene are SGHRS and YFSETQ. The V end lost 3 bases, the J end lost 1 base, and 8 bases lay between the germline ends. The CDR3 reads CASSSDGSNQPQHF. The CDR3 DNA sequence: TGCGCCAGCAGCTCAGACGGCAGCAATCAGCCCCAGCATTTT.

The CDR3 sequence is CASSNTASYEQYF. In nucleotides, the CDR3 is TGTGCCAGTAGTAATACTGCATCCTACGAGCAGTACTTC. This rearrangement joins TRBV19 to TRBJ2-7; no clear D. The ends were cut back, 4 bases at V and 1 base at J, with 8 bases in the middle. Germline CDR1 and CDR2: LNHDA and SQIVND (reference sequence). The CDR3 covers 13 residues.

This clonotype was picked up many times. The chain joins TRBV5-1 to TRBJ1-1; D is unclear. The CDR3 has 16 amino acids. Trimming left V 0 bases short and J 3 bases short, with 15 bases between. CDR1 is SGHRS, CDR2 YFSETQ, per germline. In DNA form, the CDR3 reads TGCGCCAGCAGCTTGGGGACGGGGTTTTGGGACACTGAAGCTTTCTTT. This translates into CASSLGTGFWDTEAFF.

This clonotype was observed many times. V gene TRBV20-1 combines with J gene TRBJ1-5; D is perhaps TRBD1 (5 bases). The germline gives CDR1 DFQATT, CDR2 SNEGSKA (reference sequence). CDR3 length: 12 amino acids. The ends were cut back, 6 bases at V and 5 bases at J, with 11 bases in the middle. CDR3 nucleotide sequence: TGCAGTGCAACGACAGACTATCAGCCCCAGCATTTT. Its protein is CSATTDYQPQHF.

This clonotype was detected only a few times. This chain connects TRBV7-9 to TRBJ1-5; 9 bases are a match to TRBD1. Germline loops: CDR1 SEHNR, CDR2 FQNEAQ (reference sequence). J gave up 9 bases and V 5 bases, and 8 bases lay outside the gene matches. The length of the CDR3 is 14 residues. The chain's CDR3 is CASSDGTGWRPQHF. The CDR3 DNA reads TGTGCCAGCAGCGACGGGACAGGGTGGCGGCCCCAGCATTTT.

V is TRBV30 and J is TRBJ1-1; D is unresolved. The V end lost 5 bases, the J end lost 3 bases, and 10 bases lay between the germline ends. The CDR3 runs to 12 residues. From germline, CDR1 is GTSNPN and CDR2 SVGIG (reference sequence). The CDR3 DNA sequence: TGTGCCTGGGGGCCCGGAGACACTGAAGCTTTCTTT. Amino acids: CAWGPGDTEAFF.

Many counts were recorded for this clonotype. The chain carries TRBV20-1 and TRBJ2-2; no clear D gene. CDR1 and CDR2 (germline): DFQATT, SNEGSKA (reference sequence). CDR3 size: 13 residues. The V end lost 2 bases, the J end lost 6 bases, and 10 bases lay between the germline ends. The CDR3 loop reads CSARKGTAGELFF. CDR3 coding DNA: TGCAGTGCTAGAAAGGGCACCGCCGGGGAGCTGTTTTTT.

This clonotype appeared a few times. The CDR3 reads CASSLEGTVVNTIYF. CDR3 sequence (DNA): TGTGCCAGCAGCTTAGAGGGGACAGTGGTGAACACCATATATTTT. V and J are TRBV7-2 and TRBJ1-3, with 7 bases that match TRBD1. V was clipped by 1 base and J by 7 bases; unmatched bases: 7. Looked up from germline, CDR1 is SGHTA and CDR2 is FQGNSA. CDR3 length: 15 amino acids.

The chain recombines TRBV28 with TRBJ1-2; no clear D. V gave up 1 base and J gave up 3 bases, with 9 bases separating them. In germline, CDR1 is MDHEN, CDR2 SYDVKM. The CDR3 has 14 amino acids. DNA of the CDR3: TGTGCCAGCAGTTTATTACCGGCGGACTATGGCTACACCTTC. Its translation: CASSLLPADYGYTF.

The gene calls are TRBV7-9 and TRBJ1-2; TRBD1 might be the D (5 bases). With 4 bases removed from V and 7 bases from J, the gap between germline ends came to 19 bases. The CDR3 loop spans 15 amino acids. The germline V gene has CDR1 SEHNR and CDR2 FQNEAQ (reference sequence). The CDR3 region has the DNA TGTGCCAGCAGCTCTCAATCGCTGGGGCAGCTTGGCTACACCTTC. This translates into CASSSQSLGQLGYTF.

This clonotype was detected ten times or more. The chain uses TRBV12-3 or TRBV12-4 and TRBJ2-5, with a weak D call TRBD2 (7 bases). The V gene lost 5 bases and the J gene lost 5 bases, with 21 bases spanning the gap. The CDR3 contains 16 residues. The CDR3 loop reads CASSPSWSGEGETQYF. CDR3 nucleotides: TGTGCCAGCAGTCCATCTTGGTCAGGGGAGGGGGAGACCCAGTACTTC.